Each of the 20 T cell receptor beta chains below was sequenced from the same sample in a study of read filtering for tumor transcriptome and immune sequencing. The library was built from roughly 400 ng RNA with molecular barcoded adaptors for alpha/delta and beta/gamma chains. TCRdb independently ran MiXCR on the reads; one entry per CDR3 protein. The repertoire holds 100,000 to 150,000 distinct CDR3 sequences, with around 14% as singletons. The sample comprised a population of CD138-negative cells sorted from bone marrow. The receptors stem from a donor at least 40 years old with multiple myeloma.

This clonotype was recorded at least ten times. This chain connects TRBV6-4 to TRBJ1-5; possibly TRBD1 for D (6 bases). The ends were cut back, 7 bases at V and 2 bases at J, with 24 bases in the middle. The CDR3 runs to 18 residues. The germline gives CDR1 MRHNA, CDR2 SNTAGT. CDR3 sequence: CASTIRVDRSWGNQPQHF. Here the CDR3 DNA reads TGTGCCAGCACCATCCGGGTGGACAGATCATGGGGCAATCAGCCCCAGCATTTT.

This clonotype was seen repeatedly, ten times or more. V is TRBV18 and J is TRBJ2-6; no clear D. The CDR3 sequence is 15 residues long. CDR1 KGHSH and CDR2 LQKENI come from the germline V gene. V shed 0 bases and J shed 2 bases, with 5 bases lying between them. The CDR3 DNA reads TGTGCCAGCTCACCACCGAGGACTGGGGCCAACGTCCTGACTTTC. It is translated as CASSPPRTGANVLTF.

In this sample, this clonotype turned up many times. The gene calls are TRBV20-1 and TRBJ1-1; D possibly corresponds to TRBD1 (6 bases). Germline loops: CDR1 DFQATT, CDR2 SNEGSKA (reference sequence). The germline V and J ends were trimmed by 6 bases and 4 bases, with 15 bases remaining between them. CDR3 length: 13 residues. The CDR3 DNA follows: TGCAGTGCCAAACCAACAGGGAGCACTGAAGCTTTCTTT. Translated: CSAKPTGSTEAFF.

This clonotype has more than one count but fewer than ten. The chain combines TRBV5-1 with TRBJ2-7, with D possibly matching TRBD1 (5 bases). Germline CDR1 reads SGHRS; CDR2 reads YFSETQ. Trimming pared 0 bases from V and 1 base from J, leaving 11 bases between. The length of the CDR3 is 15 residues. Written as DNA, the CDR3 is TGCGCCAGCAGCTTGGTTGGGGCCAGGTCCTACGAGCAGTACTTC. Translated: CASSLVGARSYEQYF.

There are many counts of this clonotype. This chain links TRBV29-1 with TRBJ2-7; 9 bases agree with TRBD2. The CDR3 is 12 amino acids. The germline CDR1 and CDR2 sequences are SQVTM and ANQGSEA. V lost 7 bases and J lost 3; bases outside the gene matches: 4. The CDR3 sequence is CSASGIFYEQYF. The CDR3 DNA reads TGCAGCGCTAGCGGGATATTCTACGAGCAGTACTTC.

The V and J genes are TRBV4-2 and TRBJ2-5; D could derive from TRBD1 or TRBD2 (5 bases each). Germline V lookup: CDR1 LGHNA, CDR2 YNFKEQ. With 4 bases removed from V and 7 bases from J, the gap between germline ends came to 22 bases. The CDR3 runs 16 residues. The CDR3 nucleotides are TGTGCCAGCAGCCCTGAGGAAGGGGTTTGGGGAGCGACCCAGTACTTC. It specifies CASSPEEGVWGATQYF.

This clonotype was recorded many times. In DNA, the CDR3 is TGCGCCAGCAGCACGGACAACTACGAGCAGTACTTC. It specifies CASSTDNYEQYF. The gene calls are TRBV5-1 and TRBJ2-7, with D possibly matching TRBD1 (5 bases). Deletions cut 4 bases from V and 3 bases from J, with 8 bases between. Germline CDR1 reads SGHRS; CDR2 reads YFSETQ. This CDR3 has 12 residues.

This clonotype was counted between two and nine times. With a much larger clone just one base away, this may be a read error. The chain links TRBV6-6 to TRBJ2-5, with TRBD1 matching 10 bases. In germline, CDR1 is MNHNY, CDR2 SVGAGI (reference sequence). The CDR3 is made up of 16 amino acids. With 4 bases clipped from V and 5 bases from J, the junction kept 10 bases outside the gene matches. The CDR3 loop reads CASSLRPGQGWETQYF. CDR3 nucleotide sequence: TGTGCCAGCAGTTTACGACCGGGACAGGGGTGGGAGACCCAGTACTTC.

The table lists this clonotype with many counts. The rearrangement links TRBV30 to TRBJ2-6; D gene uncertain. The CDR3 length is 13 residues. The V and J ends lost 5 bases and 2 bases respectively, with 7 bases between them. Germline V gene data show CDR1 as GTSNPN and CDR2 as SVGIG (reference sequence). The CDR3 loop is CAWGYPGANVLTF. Written as DNA, the CDR3 is TGTGCCTGGGGTTACCCTGGGGCCAACGTCCTGACTTTC. The complete variable domain, with remaining parts taken from reference TRBV30 and TRBJ2-6, reads SQTIHQWPATLVQPVGSPLSLECTVEGTSNPNLYWYRQAAGRGLQLLFYSVGIGQISSEVPQNLSASRPQDRQFILSSKKLLLSDSGFYLCAWGYPGANVLTFGAGSRLTVL.

The rearrangement links TRBV11-3 to TRBJ2-7; 10 nucleotides align to TRBD1. Germline V gives CDR1 SGHNT, CDR2 YENEEA. V shed 1 base and J 13 bases; nucleotides not matched to a gene: 7. This CDR3 region has 13 residues. The CDR3 DNA sequence: TGTGCCAGCAGCTTAGGGACAGGGGGGACGGGTTACTTC. Translation: CASSLGTGGTGYF. Full variable domain (outside the CDR3, taken from reference TRBV11-3 and TRBJ2-7): EAGVVQSPRYKIIEKKQPVAFWCNPISGHNTLYWYLQNLGQGPELLIRYENEEAVDDSQLPKDRFSAERLKGVDSTLKIQPAELGDSAVYLCASSLGTGGTGYFGPGTRLTVT.

Comments on this clonotype: A single base separates this from a much larger clone, so it may be a read error. The chain recombines TRBV7-9 with TRBJ2-7; the D is unclear. In germline, CDR1 is SEHNR, CDR2 FQNEAQ (reference sequence). CDR3 length equals 11 residues. CDR3 nucleotide sequence: TGTGCCGGCAGCCCCCGTTACGAGCAGTACTTC. It codes for CAGSPRYEQYF.

This clonotype is labeled medium-sized (0.01 to 0.1%). The chain couples TRBV10-3 to TRBJ2-1; 9 bases map to TRBD1. Germline trimming cut 7 bases from V and 12 bases from J; bases unmatched to any gene: 10. The germline gives CDR1 ENHRY, CDR2 SYGVKD. This CDR3 comprises 13 residues. CDR3 loop: CAINPGQGFVQFF. As DNA, the CDR3 is TGTGCCATCAACCCGGGACAGGGTTTCGTGCAGTTCTTC.

The chain combines TRBV27 with TRBJ1-1; TRBD1 aligns across 10 bases. V shed 6 bases, J shed 1 base, and the junction held 8 bases outside the gene matches. The CDR3 sequence is 16 residues long. Looked up from germline, CDR1 is MNHEY and CDR2 is SMNVEV (reference sequence). CDR3 sequence: CASSHERTGGNTEAFF. For the CDR3, the DNA is TGTGCCAGCAGCCACGAGAGGACAGGGGGGAACACTGAAGCTTTCTTT.

Many counts were recorded for this clonotype. The rearrangement joins TRBV5-1 to TRBJ1-4; 8 bases map to TRBD1. This CDR3 is built from 12 residues. Germline CDR1 and CDR2: SGHRS and YFSETQ. The ends lost 6 bases at V and 8 bases at J; junction bases unmatched: 3. CDR3 residues: CASTGQGEKLFF. CDR3 DNA sequence: TGCGCCAGCACCGGACAGGGCGAAAAACTGTTTTTT.

This clonotype was picked up many times. The chain couples TRBV3-1 to TRBJ2-1; 14 bases match TRBD2. CDR1 and CDR2 (germline): LGHDT, YNNKEL (reference sequence). The CDR3 runs 15 residues. V was clipped by 5 bases and J by 9 bases; unmatched bases: 6. The CDR3 coding sequence is TGTGCCAGCAGCTGGACTAGCGGGAGGAAACGTGAGCAGTTCTTC. Translated, it gives CASSWTSGRKREQFF.

The chain has TRBV5-6 and TRBJ1-1; the D is unclear. The V end was cut by 0 bases, the J end by 4 bases, with 7 bases between. Germline-derived CDR1 and CDR2 are SGHDT and YYEEEE. The CDR3 sequence is 13 residues long. Here the CDR3 DNA reads TGTGCCAGCAGCTTGGGGTGGGGCACTGAAGCTTTCTTT. It encodes CASSLGWGTEAFF.

This clonotype was recorded many times. V and J are TRBV12-3 or TRBV12-4 and TRBJ1-2; D is possibly TRBD1 (5 bases). CDR3 length equals 13 residues. V was shortened by 3 bases and J by 6 bases, with 11 bases between the two germline ends. CDR3 nucleotide sequence: TGTGCCAGCAGTTTGCAGGGTCTCGATGGCTACACCTTC. Translated: CASSLQGLDGYTF.

Concerning this clonotype itself: This may arise from a read error, as a much more abundant clone is one base away. The chain employs TRBV5-6 and TRBJ2-1, with TRBD2 matching over 8 bases. V lost 4 bases and J lost 2; bases outside the gene matches: 8. The CDR3 is 16 residues long. Germline V gene sequence: CDR1 SGHDT, CDR2 YYEEEE. The CDR3 sequence: CASSAGGLVAYNEQFF. CDR3 in DNA: TGTGCCAGCAGCGCGGGGGGACTAGTGGCCTACAATGAGCAGTTCTTC.

This clonotype was detected ten times or more. This chain links TRBV18 with TRBJ2-2; D possibly matches TRBD1 or TRBD2 (5 bases each). The CDR3 loop spans 17 amino acids. Trimming cost V 6 bases and J 1 base, with 18 bases left between them. CDR1 is KGHSH and CDR2 is LQKENI in the germline V gene. The CDR3 is CASSKNSGTQNTGELFF. As DNA, the CDR3 is TGTGCCAGCTCGAAAAACTCCGGGACCCAGAACACCGGGGAGCTGTTTTTT.

Turning to this clonotype: One end of the junction is discordant with germline, which a read error may explain. The chain combines TRBV14 with TRBJ2-3; D gene ambiguous. Germline values: CDR1 SGHDN, CDR2 FVKESK. The CDR3 runs 13 residues. CDR3 sequence (DNA): TGTGCCAGCAGCCAGCCCTCTGTGAGCAAGCAGTACTTT. Translated: CASSQPSVSKQYF.